A selection of T cell receptor beta chains follows, all from one sample in a study of T cell repertoires in cytomegalovirus infection. No cognate antigen is known for these TCRs. A single record per CDR3 protein comes from TCRdb applying MiXCR to the reads. The sample records roughly 120,000 distinct CDR3 sequences, about 9.5% being singletons. Sequenced material: PBMCs, sequenced either directly or after in vitro stimulation (not recorded which). The receptors derive from a human donor in good health (CMV status not recorded). Some clones in this sample may be carry-over from other donors' samples. The CDR3 runs from the conserved cysteine through the conserved F or W. Fields, in order: D gene, CDR3 length, J gene, clone size, V gene, CDR3 protein, CDR3 DNA. The D gene is left open where the match is weak. Clone sizes are given selectively: once, few, many, or a class where the clone is expanded.

d_gene: .
len: 15
j_gene: TRBJ1-3
abundance: many
v_gene: TRBV12-3/TRBV12-4
CDR3aa: CASSFGANSGNTIYF
CDR3nt: TGTGCCAGCAGTTTTGGTGCTAACTCTGGAAACACCATATATTTT

d_gene: TRBD1
len: 12
j_gene: TRBJ2-1
abundance: .
v_gene: TRBV29-1
CDR3aa: CSVPGTVDEQFF
CDR3nt: TGCAGCGTCCCCGGGACAGTCGATGAGCAGTTCTTC

d_gene: .
len: 15
j_gene: TRBJ1-5
abundance: many
v_gene: TRBV7-2
CDR3aa: CASSPTGTGGKPQHF
CDR3nt: TGTGCCAGCAGCCCAACCGGGACTGGGGGGAAACCCCAGCATTTT

d_gene: TRBD2
len: 19
j_gene: TRBJ2-1
abundance: many
v_gene: TRBV12-3/TRBV12-4
CDR3aa: CASSLDLWASGRANNEQFF
CDR3nt: TGTGCCAGCAGTTTAGATCTGTGGGCTAGCGGGAGGGCGAACAATGAGCAGTTCTTC

d_gene: .
len: 13
j_gene: TRBJ1-5
abundance: few
v_gene: TRBV19
CDR3aa: CASSTGQNQPQHF
CDR3nt: TGTGCCAGTAGTACGGGCCAAAATCAGCCCCAGCATTTT

d_gene: .
len: 14
j_gene: TRBJ2-1
abundance: .
v_gene: TRBV19
CDR3aa: CASSKPGRPSEPVF
CDR3nt: TGTGCCAGTAGTAAGCCGGGTCGCCCGTCAGAGCCAGTCTTC

d_gene: .
len: 15
j_gene: TRBJ1-1
abundance: few
v_gene: TRBV5-4
CDR3aa: CASSLGGQVDTEAFF
CDR3nt: TGTGCCAGCAGCTTGGGGGGGCAGGTCGACACTGAAGCTTTCTTT

d_gene: TRBD2
len: 13
j_gene: TRBJ2-1
abundance: .
v_gene: TRBV28
CDR3aa: CASRREGPVEQFF
CDR3nt: TGTGCCAGCAGGCGGGAGGGCCCGGTCGAGCAGTTCTTC

d_gene: .
len: 15
j_gene: TRBJ2-1
abundance: many
v_gene: TRBV7-8
CDR3aa: CASSLAGTSRREQFF
CDR3nt: TGTGCCAGCAGCTTAGCGGGGACCTCCCGCAGGGAGCAGTTCTTC

d_gene: TRBD2
len: 17
j_gene: TRBJ2-3
abundance: many
v_gene: TRBV20-1
CDR3aa: CSARGTSGRRETDTQYF
CDR3nt: TGCAGTGCTAGGGGGACTAGCGGGAGGAGGGAGACAGATACGCAGTATTTT

d_gene: TRBD1
len: 13
j_gene: TRBJ1-1
abundance: many
v_gene: TRBV4-1
CDR3aa: CASSQGRDREAFF
CDR3nt: TGCGCCAGCAGCCAAGGAAGGGACAGAGAAGCTTTCTTT

d_gene: .
len: 13
j_gene: TRBJ2-2
abundance: many
v_gene: TRBV2
CDR3aa: CASSEGYTGELFF
CDR3nt: TGTGCCAGCAGTGAAGGGTACACCGGGGAGCTGTTTTTT

d_gene: .
len: 14
j_gene: TRBJ1-2
abundance: few
v_gene: TRBV5-1
CDR3aa: CASSLEGTVYGYTF
CDR3nt: TGCGCCAGCAGCTTGGAGGGGACGGTTTATGGCTACACCTTC

d_gene: .
len: 14
j_gene: TRBJ2-5
abundance: few
v_gene: TRBV12-5
CDR3aa: CASGLGTSQETQYF
CDR3nt: TGTGCTAGTGGTTTGGGGACGTCGCAAGAGACCCAGTACTTC

d_gene: .
len: 14
j_gene: TRBJ2-1
abundance: .
v_gene: TRBV29-1
CDR3aa: CSVCNPYPYNEQFF
CDR3nt: TGCAGCGTGTGTAACCCCTATCCCTACAATGAGCAGTTCTTC

d_gene: .
len: 13
j_gene: TRBJ2-7
abundance: once
v_gene: TRBV29-1
CDR3aa: CSVGGDNPYEQYF
CDR3nt: TGCAGCGTTGGTGGGGACAACCCCTACGAGCAGTACTTC

d_gene: .
len: 16
j_gene: TRBJ2-2
abundance: .
v_gene: TRBV4-3
CDR3aa: CASSPRGDTNTGELFF
CDR3nt: TGCGCCAGCAGCCCCCGAGGGGATACGAACACCGGGGAGCTGTTTTTT

d_gene: TRBD2
len: 19
j_gene: TRBJ2-1
abundance: .
v_gene: TRBV7-8
CDR3aa: CASSPRLAGGSSSYNEQFF
CDR3nt: TGTGCCAGCAGCCCCCGACTAGCGGGAGGATCGAGCTCCTACAATGAGCAGTTCTTC

d_gene: .
len: 12
j_gene: TRBJ2-3
abundance: .
v_gene: TRBV24-1
CDR3aa: CATMDSTDTQYF
CDR3nt: TGTGCCACCATGGACAGCACAGATACGCAGTATTTT

d_gene: .
len: 11
j_gene: TRBJ1-1
abundance: .
v_gene: TRBV29-1
CDR3aa: CSVELNTEAFF
CDR3nt: TGCAGCGTTGAACTGAACACTGAAGCTTTCTTT

d_gene: .
len: 13
j_gene: TRBJ1-2
abundance: .
v_gene: TRBV20-1
CDR3aa: CSATLSHNYGYTF
CDR3nt: TGCAGTGCCACACTGTCCCATAACTATGGCTACACCTTC

d_gene: .
len: 14
j_gene: TRBJ2-3
abundance: many
v_gene: TRBV7-2
CDR3aa: CASNVRASTDTQYF
CDR3nt: TGTGCCAGCAACGTTAGGGCTAGCACAGATACGCAGTATTTT

d_gene: TRBD1
len: 15
j_gene: TRBJ2-1
abundance: .
v_gene: TRBV28
CDR3aa: CAISGTGYNYNEQFF
CDR3nt: TGTGCCATCAGTGGGACAGGGTACAATTACAATGAGCAGTTCTTC

d_gene: TRBD2
len: 16
j_gene: TRBJ2-7
abundance: many
v_gene: TRBV7-8
CDR3aa: CASSLVQASGPYEQYF
CDR3nt: TGTGCCAGCAGCTTAGTACAGGCTAGCGGCCCCTACGAGCAGTACTTC

d_gene: .
len: 13
j_gene: TRBJ1-1
abundance: many
v_gene: TRBV12-3/TRBV12-4
CDR3aa: CASSFSQNTEAFF
CDR3nt: TGTGCCAGCAGTTTCTCGCAGAACACTGAAGCTTTCTTT

d_gene: TRBD2
len: 16
j_gene: TRBJ2-1
abundance: .
v_gene: TRBV5-6
CDR3aa: CASSLDGAGVLNEQFF
CDR3nt: TGTGCCAGCAGCTTGGACGGGGCGGGAGTCCTTAATGAGCAGTTCTTC

d_gene: TRBD2
len: 17
j_gene: TRBJ2-1
abundance: many
v_gene: TRBV11-3
CDR3aa: CASSLTSGWGDYNEQFF
CDR3nt: TGTGCCAGCAGCCTTACTAGCGGGTGGGGGGACTACAATGAGCAGTTCTTC

d_gene: TRBD2
len: 17
j_gene: TRBJ2-2
abundance: many
v_gene: TRBV7-6
CDR3aa: CASSLLRREGRTGELFF
CDR3nt: TGTGCCAGCAGCTTATTGAGGCGGGAGGGCAGGACCGGGGAGCTGTTTTTT

d_gene: .
len: 14
j_gene: TRBJ2-2
abundance: many
v_gene: TRBV25-1
CDR3aa: CANSGGRLPGELFF
CDR3nt: TGTGCCAACTCGGGTGGAAGGCTTCCGGGGGAGCTGTTTTTT

d_gene: TRBD1
len: 20
j_gene: TRBJ1-1
abundance: .
v_gene: TRBV7-4
CDR3aa: CASSLAEPKRGQGKNTEAFF
CDR3nt: TGTGCCAGCAGCTTAGCCGAACCAAAAAGGGGACAGGGGAAAAACACTGAAGCTTTCTTT

d_gene: TRBD2
len: 15
j_gene: TRBJ2-5
abundance: few
v_gene: TRBV20-1
CDR3aa: CSASRPSGNQETQYF
CDR3nt: TGCAGTGCTAGTAGGCCTAGCGGAAACCAAGAGACCCAGTACTTC

d_gene: .
len: 15
j_gene: TRBJ1-1
abundance: many
v_gene: TRBV11-2
CDR3aa: CASSSGTHMNTEAFF
CDR3nt: TGTGCCAGCAGCTCAGGGACTCACATGAACACTGAAGCTTTCTTT

d_gene: TRBD1
len: 16
j_gene: TRBJ1-5
abundance: .
v_gene: TRBV6-5
CDR3aa: CASSNTNRGHGQPQHF
CDR3nt: TGTGCCAGCAGTAACACCAACAGGGGGCATGGTCAGCCCCAGCATTTT

d_gene: .
len: 13
j_gene: TRBJ1-2
abundance: .
v_gene: TRBV29-1
CDR3aa: CSVDGRTPYGYTF
CDR3nt: TGCAGCGTTGATGGTAGGACTCCCTATGGCTACACCTTC

d_gene: TRBD1
len: 14
j_gene: TRBJ1-3
abundance: many
v_gene: TRBV12-3/TRBV12-4
CDR3aa: CASRAGGSGNTIYF
CDR3nt: TGTGCCAGCAGGGCAGGGGGCTCTGGAAACACCATATATTTT

d_gene: TRBD2
len: 16
j_gene: TRBJ2-1
abundance: many
v_gene: TRBV7-9
CDR3aa: CASSPPGTSSYNEQFF
CDR3nt: TGTGCCAGCAGCCCCCCCGGGACTAGCAGTTACAATGAGCAGTTCTTC

d_gene: .
len: 16
j_gene: TRBJ2-1
abundance: .
v_gene: TRBV6-6
CDR3aa: CASSHWGLRTYNEQFF
CDR3nt: TGTGCCAGCAGCCACTGGGGATTGAGAACCTACAATGAGCAGTTCTTC

d_gene: .
len: 14
j_gene: TRBJ2-5
abundance: many
v_gene: TRBV6-6
CDR3aa: CASSYSYAQETQYF
CDR3nt: TGTGCCAGCAGTTACTCTTATGCCCAAGAGACCCAGTACTTC

d_gene: .
len: 13
j_gene: TRBJ1-1
abundance: once
v_gene: TRBV18
CDR3aa: CASGHGRNTEAFF
CDR3nt: TGTGCCAGCGGACACGGACGGAACACTGAAGCTTTCTTT

d_gene: .
len: 16
j_gene: TRBJ1-3
abundance: .
v_gene: TRBV5-8
CDR3aa: CASSLEVSSSGNTIYF
CDR3nt: TGTGCCAGCAGCTTGGAAGTTTCGAGCTCTGGAAACACCATATATTTT

d_gene: .
len: 12
j_gene: TRBJ1-4
abundance: many
v_gene: TRBV7-2
CDR3aa: CASSSQGLGLFF
CDR3nt: TGTGCCAGCAGCAGCCAGGGTTTGGGTCTGTTTTTT

d_gene: TRBD1
len: 14
j_gene: TRBJ1-5
abundance: many
v_gene: TRBV28
CDR3aa: CASSPGTAAQPQHF
CDR3nt: TGTGCCAGCAGTCCCGGGACAGCGGCTCAGCCCCAGCATTTT

d_gene: .
len: 11
j_gene: TRBJ1-1
abundance: .
v_gene: TRBV29-1
CDR3aa: CSVLGGTEAFF
CDR3nt: TGCAGCGTACTAGGGGGCACTGAAGCTTTCTTT

d_gene: TRBD1
len: 15
j_gene: TRBJ2-1
abundance: .
v_gene: TRBV7-2
CDR3aa: CASTPPGTGHNEQFF
CDR3nt: TGTGCCAGCACCCCCCCCGGGACAGGACACAATGAGCAGTTCTTC

d_gene: TRBD2
len: 16
j_gene: TRBJ2-2
abundance: many
v_gene: TRBV7-6
CDR3aa: CASSPYAGGNTGELFF
CDR3nt: TGTGCCAGCAGCCCGTATGCGGGAGGGAACACCGGGGAGCTGTTTTTT

d_gene: .
len: 14
j_gene: TRBJ1-1
abundance: few
v_gene: TRBV28
CDR3aa: CASSLGHTNTEAFF
CDR3nt: TGTGCCAGCAGTTTGGGACATACGAACACTGAAGCTTTCTTT

d_gene: .
len: 14
j_gene: TRBJ2-7
abundance: few
v_gene: TRBV7-9
CDR3aa: CASSPHSSPSEQYF
CDR3nt: TGTGCCAGCAGCCCTCACTCATCCCCCTCCGAGCAGTACTTC

d_gene: TRBD2
len: 16
j_gene: TRBJ2-3
abundance: few
v_gene: TRBV7-2
CDR3aa: CASSLMASGSTDTQYF
CDR3nt: TGTGCCAGCAGCTTAATGGCTAGCGGGAGCACAGATACGCAGTATTTT

d_gene: TRBD1
len: 17
j_gene: TRBJ2-5
abundance: .
v_gene: TRBV3-1
CDR3aa: CASSPSAGTGRMETQYF
CDR3nt: TGTGCCAGCAGCCCATCAGCCGGGACAGGGAGGATGGAGACCCAGTACTTC

d_gene: TRBD1
len: 14
j_gene: TRBJ2-7
abundance: many
v_gene: TRBV7-3
CDR3aa: CASSRTGWGDEQYF
CDR3nt: TGTGCCAGCAGCCGGACAGGGTGGGGCGACGAGCAGTACTTC

d_gene: .
len: 13
j_gene: TRBJ2-7
abundance: many
v_gene: TRBV7-8
CDR3aa: CASSLGSGFVQYF
CDR3nt: TGTGCCAGCAGCTTAGGATCAGGGTTTGTGCAGTACTTC

d_gene: TRBD2
len: 15
j_gene: TRBJ2-1
abundance: .
v_gene: TRBV20-1
CDR3aa: CSASTLAGAYNEQFF
CDR3nt: TGCAGTGCTTCCACCCTAGCGGGAGCGTACAATGAGCAGTTCTTC